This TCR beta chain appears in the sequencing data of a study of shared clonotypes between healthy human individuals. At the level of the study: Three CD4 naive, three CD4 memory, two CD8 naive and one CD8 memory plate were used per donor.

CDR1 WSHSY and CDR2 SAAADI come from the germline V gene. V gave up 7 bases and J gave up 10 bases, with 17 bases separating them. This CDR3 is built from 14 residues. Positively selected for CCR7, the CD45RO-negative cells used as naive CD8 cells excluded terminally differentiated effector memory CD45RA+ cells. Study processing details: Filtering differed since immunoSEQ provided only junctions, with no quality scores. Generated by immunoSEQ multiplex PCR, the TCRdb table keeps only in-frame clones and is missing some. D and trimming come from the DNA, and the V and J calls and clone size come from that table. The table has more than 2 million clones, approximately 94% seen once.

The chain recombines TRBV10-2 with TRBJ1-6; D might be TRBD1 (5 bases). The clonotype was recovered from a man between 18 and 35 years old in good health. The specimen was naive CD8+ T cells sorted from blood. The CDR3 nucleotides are TGCGCCAGCATGACACGGGACGGCGAATCACCCCTCCACTTT. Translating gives CASMTRDGESPLHF.